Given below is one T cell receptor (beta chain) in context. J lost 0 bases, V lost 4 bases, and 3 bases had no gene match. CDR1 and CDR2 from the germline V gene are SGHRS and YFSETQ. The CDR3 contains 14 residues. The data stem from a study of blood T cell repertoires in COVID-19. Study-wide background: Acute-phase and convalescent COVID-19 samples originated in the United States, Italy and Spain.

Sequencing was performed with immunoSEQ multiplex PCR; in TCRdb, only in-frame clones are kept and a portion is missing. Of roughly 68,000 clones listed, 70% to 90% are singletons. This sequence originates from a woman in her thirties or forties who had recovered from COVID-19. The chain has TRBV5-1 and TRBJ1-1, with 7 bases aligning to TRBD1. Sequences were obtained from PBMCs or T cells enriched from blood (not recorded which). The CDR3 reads CASSTDRMNTEAFF. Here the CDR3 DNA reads TGCGCCAGCAGCACGGACAGGATGAACACTGAAGCTTTCTTT.